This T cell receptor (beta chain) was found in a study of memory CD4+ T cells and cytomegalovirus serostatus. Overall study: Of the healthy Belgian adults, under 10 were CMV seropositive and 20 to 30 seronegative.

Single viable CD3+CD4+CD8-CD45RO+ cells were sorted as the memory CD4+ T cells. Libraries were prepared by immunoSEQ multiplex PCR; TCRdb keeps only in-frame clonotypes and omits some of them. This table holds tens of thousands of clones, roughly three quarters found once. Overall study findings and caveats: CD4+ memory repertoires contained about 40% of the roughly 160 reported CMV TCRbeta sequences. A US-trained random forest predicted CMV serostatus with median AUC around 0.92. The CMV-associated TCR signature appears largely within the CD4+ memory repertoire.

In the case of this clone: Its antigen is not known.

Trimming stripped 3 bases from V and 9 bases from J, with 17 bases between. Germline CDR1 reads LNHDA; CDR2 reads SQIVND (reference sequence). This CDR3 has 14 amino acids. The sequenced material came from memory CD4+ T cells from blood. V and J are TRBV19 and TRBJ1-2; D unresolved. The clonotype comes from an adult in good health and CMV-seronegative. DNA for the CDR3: TGTGCCAGTAGTATTGACCCGGACGGGAGAAGCTACACCTTC. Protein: CASSIDPDGRSYTF.